Included here is one T cell receptor beta chain sequence, with context. Its specificity is unknown. This CDR3 is also generated by other DNA sequences in the sample. This CDR3 spans 14 amino acids. Germline loops: CDR1 SGHRS, CDR2 YFSETQ. V was shortened by 0 bases and J by 0 bases, with 6 bases between the two germline ends. The data are from a study of shared clonotypes between healthy human individuals. Study-wide background: Serving as donors were two women and a few men, whose ages spanned 18 to 49. Findings of the study overall: Generation probabilities of non-shared clonotypes were lower (relative to those shared by all four donors).

Donors comprised healthy HIV-negative adults lacking recent acute infections or vaccinations. Replicate PCRs from sorted subsets contained roughly 200 ng DNA, which is 30,000 to 35,000 T cell genomes. The method was immunoSEQ multiplex PCR; TCRdb's version includes in-frame clones alone and lacks a portion of them. The sample holds over 2 million clones, 95% seen once. The V call is TRBV5-1, the J call TRBJ1-2; D unresolved. The TCR comes from a man between 18 and 35 years old in good health. The sample was naive CD4+ T cells sorted from blood. Subset described: CD45RA+ positively selected. CDR3 loop: CASSLDSTNYGYTF. In DNA, the CDR3 is TGCGCCAGCAGCTTGGACAGTACTAACTATGGCTACACCTTC.